This TCR beta chain was recovered during a study of human versus mouse CDR3 diversity and MHC coevolution. J lost 6 bases, V lost 4 bases, and 16 bases had no gene match. CDR1 is SGHAT and CDR2 is FQNNGV in the germline V gene. This CDR3 region has 17 residues. Cells were CD45RO-negative CD62L-positive naive CD4 T cells sorted from PBMCs. General study findings and limits: By iCHAO1, human TCR beta clonotypes numbered about 1.5 million, the most.

As concerns this clone: Its target is not known.

Profiled with immunoSEQ multiplex PCR; TCRdb holds only in-frame clones, not every one. Counted here are around 74,000 clones, 85% to 95% occurring once; the ten biggest clones make up around 0.15%. The receptor comes from a person aged 25-75 years in good health. The source material was naive CD4+ T cells from blood. Subset indicated: CD45RO-negative CD62L-positive naive CD4 T cells. V and J are TRBV11-2 and TRBJ1-2, with 8 bases identical to TRBD1. The CDR3 sequence: CASSSIQTTGGQHGYTF. The CDR3 DNA sequence: TGTGCCAGCAGCTCCATACAAACCACAGGGGGGCAGCATGGCTACACCTTC.